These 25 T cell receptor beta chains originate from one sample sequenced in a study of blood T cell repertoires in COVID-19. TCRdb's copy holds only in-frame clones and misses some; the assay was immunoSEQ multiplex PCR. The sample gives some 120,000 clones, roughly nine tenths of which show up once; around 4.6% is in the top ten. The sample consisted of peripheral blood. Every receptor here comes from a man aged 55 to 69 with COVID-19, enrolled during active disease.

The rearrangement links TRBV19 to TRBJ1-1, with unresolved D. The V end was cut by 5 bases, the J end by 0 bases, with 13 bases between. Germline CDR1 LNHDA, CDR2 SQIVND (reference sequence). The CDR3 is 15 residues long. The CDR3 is CASSLETNLNTEAFF. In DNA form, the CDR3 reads TGTGCCAGTAGTCTGGAGACCAACTTGAACACTGAAGCTTTCTTT.

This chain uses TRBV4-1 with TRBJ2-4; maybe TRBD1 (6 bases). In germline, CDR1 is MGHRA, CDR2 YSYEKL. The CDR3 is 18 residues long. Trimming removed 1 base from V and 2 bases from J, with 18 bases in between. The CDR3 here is CASSQAPLDRNTKNIQYF. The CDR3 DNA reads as TGCGCCAGCAGCCAAGCTCCCTTAGACAGGAACACCAAAAACATTCAGTACTTC.

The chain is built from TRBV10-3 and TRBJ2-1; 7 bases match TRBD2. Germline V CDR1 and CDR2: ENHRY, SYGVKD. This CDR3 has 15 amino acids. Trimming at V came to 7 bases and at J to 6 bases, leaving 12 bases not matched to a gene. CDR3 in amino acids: CAITAEGLEPNEQFF. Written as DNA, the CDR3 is TGTGCCATCACCGCAGAAGGACTAGAACCCAATGAGCAGTTCTTC.

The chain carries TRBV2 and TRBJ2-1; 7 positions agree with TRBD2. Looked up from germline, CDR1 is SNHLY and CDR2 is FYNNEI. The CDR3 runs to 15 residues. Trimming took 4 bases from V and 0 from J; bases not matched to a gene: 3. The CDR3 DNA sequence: TGTGCCAGCAGTGGGGGAGGGATCTCCTACAATGAGCAGTTCTTC. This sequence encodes CASSGGGISYNEQFF.

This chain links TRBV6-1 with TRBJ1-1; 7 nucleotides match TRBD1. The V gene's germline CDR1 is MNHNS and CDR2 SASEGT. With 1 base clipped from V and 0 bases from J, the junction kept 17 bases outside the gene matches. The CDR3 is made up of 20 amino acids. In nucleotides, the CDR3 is TGTGCCAGCAGTGAAGGAAAACTGGGACCGACAGGGAGAATGAACACTGAAGCTTTCTTT. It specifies CASSEGKLGPTGRMNTEAFF.

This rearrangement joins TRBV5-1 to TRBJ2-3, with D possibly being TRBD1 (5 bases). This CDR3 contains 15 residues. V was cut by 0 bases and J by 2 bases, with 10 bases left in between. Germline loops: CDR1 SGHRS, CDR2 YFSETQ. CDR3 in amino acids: CASSLGNGHTDTQYF. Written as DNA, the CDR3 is TGCGCCAGCAGCTTGGGAAACGGACACACAGATACGCAGTATTTT.

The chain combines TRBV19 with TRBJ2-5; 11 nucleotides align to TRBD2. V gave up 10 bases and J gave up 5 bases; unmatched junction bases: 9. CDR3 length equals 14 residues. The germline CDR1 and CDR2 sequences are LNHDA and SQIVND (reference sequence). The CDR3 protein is CATGPSGRFETQYF. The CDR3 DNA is TGTGCCACTGGCCCTAGCGGGAGGTTCGAGACCCAGTACTTC.

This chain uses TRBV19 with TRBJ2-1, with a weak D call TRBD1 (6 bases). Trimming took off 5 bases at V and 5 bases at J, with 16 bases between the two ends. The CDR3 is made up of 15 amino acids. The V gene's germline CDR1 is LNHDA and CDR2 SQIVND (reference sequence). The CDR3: CASSGDIGFDNEQFF. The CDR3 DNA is TGTGCCAGTAGTGGGGACATAGGGTTCGACAATGAGCAGTTCTTC. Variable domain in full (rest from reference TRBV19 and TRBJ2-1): DGGITQSPKYLFRKEGQNVTLSCEQNLNHDAMYWYRQDPGQGLRLIYYSQIVNDFQKGDIAEGYSVSREKKESFPLTVTSAQKNPTAFYLCASSGDIGFDNEQFFGPGTRLTVL.

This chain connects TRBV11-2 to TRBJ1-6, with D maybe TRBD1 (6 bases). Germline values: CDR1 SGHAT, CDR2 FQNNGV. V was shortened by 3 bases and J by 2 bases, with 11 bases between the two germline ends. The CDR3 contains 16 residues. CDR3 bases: TGTGCCAGCAGCTTCAGGGGAGTAACCTATAATTCACCCCTCCACTTT. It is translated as CASSFRGVTYNSPLHF.

CDR3 amino acids: CASSRTSGLLGEQYF. CDR3 in DNA: TGTGCCAGCAGCCGTACTAGCGGGCTTCTGGGGGAGCAGTACTTC. This chain links TRBV4-2 with TRBJ2-7; 9 nucleotides agree with TRBD2. CDR3 size: 15 residues. Germline V gene data show CDR1 as LGHNA and CDR2 as YNFKEQ. With V trimmed by 4 bases and J by 7 bases, 11 bases remained unmatched.

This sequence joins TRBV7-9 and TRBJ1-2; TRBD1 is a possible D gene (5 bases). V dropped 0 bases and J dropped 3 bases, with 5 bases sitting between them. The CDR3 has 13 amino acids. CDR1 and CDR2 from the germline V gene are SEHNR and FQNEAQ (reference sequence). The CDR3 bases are TGTGCCAGCAGCTTAGCAGGGGACTATGGCTACACCTTC. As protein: CASSLAGDYGYTF.

CDR3 sequence reads: CASSHRMTTNTEAFF. The CDR3 DNA sequence: TGCGCCAGCAGCCATCGTATGACAACGAACACTGAAGCTTTCTTT. The chain joins TRBV4-3 to TRBJ1-1; D is unclear. The length of the CDR3 is 15 residues. Germline V lookup: CDR1 LGHNA, CDR2 YSLEER. Trimming cost V 3 bases and J 1 base, with 12 bases left between them.

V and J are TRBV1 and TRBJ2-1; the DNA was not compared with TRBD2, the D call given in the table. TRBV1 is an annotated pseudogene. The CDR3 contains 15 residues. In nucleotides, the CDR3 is TGCACCAGCAGCCAAGGGGGGGGCCGTCTACCTGAGCAGTTCTTC. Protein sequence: CTSSQGGGRLPEQFF.

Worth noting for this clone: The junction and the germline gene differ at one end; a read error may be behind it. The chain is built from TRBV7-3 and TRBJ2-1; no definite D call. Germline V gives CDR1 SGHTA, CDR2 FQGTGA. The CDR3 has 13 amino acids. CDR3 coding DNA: TGTGCCAGCAGTCTAGACTCCAACAATGAGCAGTTCTTC. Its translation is CASSLDSNNEQFF.

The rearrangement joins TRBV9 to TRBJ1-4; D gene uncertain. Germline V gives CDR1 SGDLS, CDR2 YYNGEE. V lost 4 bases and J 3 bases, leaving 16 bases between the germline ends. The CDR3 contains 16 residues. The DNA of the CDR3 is TGTGCCAGCAGCTCCATCGTGGGTGGAGCTAATGAAAAACTGTTTTTT. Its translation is CASSSIVGGANEKLFF.

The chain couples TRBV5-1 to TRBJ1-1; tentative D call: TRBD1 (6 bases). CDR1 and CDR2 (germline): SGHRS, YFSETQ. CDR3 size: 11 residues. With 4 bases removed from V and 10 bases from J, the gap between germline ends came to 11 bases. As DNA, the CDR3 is TGCGCCAGCAGCCTGGACAGAACAGCTTTCTTT. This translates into CASSLDRTAFF.

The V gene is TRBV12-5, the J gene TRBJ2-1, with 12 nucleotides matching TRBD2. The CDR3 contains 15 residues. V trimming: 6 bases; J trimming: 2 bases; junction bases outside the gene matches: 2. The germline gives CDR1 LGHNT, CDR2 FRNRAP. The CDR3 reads CASGRTSGTYNEQFF. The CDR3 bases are TGTGCTAGTGGCCGGACTAGCGGGACCTACAATGAGCAGTTCTTC.

The CDR3 sequence is CATSTRTGRLSGNTIYF. The CDR3 DNA sequence: TGTGCCACCAGCACACGGACAGGGAGGCTCTCTGGAAACACCATATATTTT. The V call is TRBV15, the J call TRBJ1-3, with 8 bases fitting TRBD1. Germline V gives CDR1 LNHNV, CDR2 YYDKDF (reference sequence). The CDR3 runs 17 residues. The V gene end was trimmed by 4 bases and the J gene end by 0 bases; junction bases not matched to a gene: 8.

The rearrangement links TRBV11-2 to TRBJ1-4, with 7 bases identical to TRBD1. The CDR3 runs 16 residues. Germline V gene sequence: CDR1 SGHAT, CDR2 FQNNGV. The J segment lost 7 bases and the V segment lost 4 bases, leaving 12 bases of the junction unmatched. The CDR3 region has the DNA TGTGCCAGCAGCTCCCACAGGGGAGGATTGTCTGAAAAACTGTTTTTT. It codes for CASSSHRGGLSEKLFF.

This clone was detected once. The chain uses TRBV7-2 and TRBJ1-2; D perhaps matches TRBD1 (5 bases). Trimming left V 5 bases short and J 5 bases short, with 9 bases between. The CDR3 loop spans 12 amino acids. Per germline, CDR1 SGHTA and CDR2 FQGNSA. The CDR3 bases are TGTGCCAGCAGCCAGACAGCATATGGCTACACCTTC. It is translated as CASSQTAYGYTF.

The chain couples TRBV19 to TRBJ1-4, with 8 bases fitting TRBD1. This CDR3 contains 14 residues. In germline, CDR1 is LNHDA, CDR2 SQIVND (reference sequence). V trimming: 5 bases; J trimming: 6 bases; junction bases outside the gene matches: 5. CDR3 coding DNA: TGTGCCAGTAGTTTCCTGGGACAGGATGAAAAACTGTTTTTT. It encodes CASSFLGQDEKLFF.

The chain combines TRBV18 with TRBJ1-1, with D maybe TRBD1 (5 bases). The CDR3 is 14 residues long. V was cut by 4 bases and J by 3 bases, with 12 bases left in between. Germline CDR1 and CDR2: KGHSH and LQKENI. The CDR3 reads CASSHETGDTEAFF. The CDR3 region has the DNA TGTGCCAGCTCACACGAGACGGGGGACACTGAAGCTTTCTTT.

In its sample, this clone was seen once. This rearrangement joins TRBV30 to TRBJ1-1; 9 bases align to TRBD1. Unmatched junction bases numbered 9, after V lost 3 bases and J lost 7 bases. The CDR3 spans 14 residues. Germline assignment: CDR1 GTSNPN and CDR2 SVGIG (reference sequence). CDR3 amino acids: CAWRETGGPSEAFF. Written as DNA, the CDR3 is TGTGCCTGGAGGGAAACAGGGGGCCCCAGTGAAGCTTTCTTT.

The CDR3 is CAISYGTGNTEAFF. CDR3 nucleotide sequence: TGTGCCATCAGCTACGGGACAGGGAACACTGAAGCTTTCTTT. The gene calls are TRBV10-3 and TRBJ1-1; 8 bases match TRBD1. Per germline, CDR1 ENHRY and CDR2 SYGVKD. J gave up 1 base and V 6 bases, and 4 bases lay outside the gene matches. The CDR3 is made up of 14 amino acids.

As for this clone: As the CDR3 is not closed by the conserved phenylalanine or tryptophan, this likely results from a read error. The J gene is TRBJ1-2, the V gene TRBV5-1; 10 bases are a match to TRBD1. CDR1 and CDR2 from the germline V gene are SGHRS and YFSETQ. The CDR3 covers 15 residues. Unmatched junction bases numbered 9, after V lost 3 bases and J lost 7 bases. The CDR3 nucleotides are TGCGCCAGCAGCTCGACAGGGGGCGAGATAGGTGGCTACACCCTC. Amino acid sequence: CASSSTGGEIGGYTL.